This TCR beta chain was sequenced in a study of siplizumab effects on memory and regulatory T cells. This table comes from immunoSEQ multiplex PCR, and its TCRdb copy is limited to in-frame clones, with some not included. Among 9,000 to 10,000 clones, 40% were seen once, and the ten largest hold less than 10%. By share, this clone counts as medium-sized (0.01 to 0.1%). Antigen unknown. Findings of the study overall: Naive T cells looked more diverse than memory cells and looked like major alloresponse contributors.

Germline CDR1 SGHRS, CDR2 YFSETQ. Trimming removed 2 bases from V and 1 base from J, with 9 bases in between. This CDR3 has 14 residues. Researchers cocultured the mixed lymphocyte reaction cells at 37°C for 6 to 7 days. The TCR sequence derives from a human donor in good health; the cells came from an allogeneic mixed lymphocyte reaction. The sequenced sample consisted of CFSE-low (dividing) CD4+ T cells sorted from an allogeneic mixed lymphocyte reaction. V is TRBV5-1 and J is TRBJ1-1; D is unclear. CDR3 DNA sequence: TGCGCCAGCAGCTTATTTGCCCCGAACACTGAAGCTTTCTTT. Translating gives CASSLFAPNTEAFF.